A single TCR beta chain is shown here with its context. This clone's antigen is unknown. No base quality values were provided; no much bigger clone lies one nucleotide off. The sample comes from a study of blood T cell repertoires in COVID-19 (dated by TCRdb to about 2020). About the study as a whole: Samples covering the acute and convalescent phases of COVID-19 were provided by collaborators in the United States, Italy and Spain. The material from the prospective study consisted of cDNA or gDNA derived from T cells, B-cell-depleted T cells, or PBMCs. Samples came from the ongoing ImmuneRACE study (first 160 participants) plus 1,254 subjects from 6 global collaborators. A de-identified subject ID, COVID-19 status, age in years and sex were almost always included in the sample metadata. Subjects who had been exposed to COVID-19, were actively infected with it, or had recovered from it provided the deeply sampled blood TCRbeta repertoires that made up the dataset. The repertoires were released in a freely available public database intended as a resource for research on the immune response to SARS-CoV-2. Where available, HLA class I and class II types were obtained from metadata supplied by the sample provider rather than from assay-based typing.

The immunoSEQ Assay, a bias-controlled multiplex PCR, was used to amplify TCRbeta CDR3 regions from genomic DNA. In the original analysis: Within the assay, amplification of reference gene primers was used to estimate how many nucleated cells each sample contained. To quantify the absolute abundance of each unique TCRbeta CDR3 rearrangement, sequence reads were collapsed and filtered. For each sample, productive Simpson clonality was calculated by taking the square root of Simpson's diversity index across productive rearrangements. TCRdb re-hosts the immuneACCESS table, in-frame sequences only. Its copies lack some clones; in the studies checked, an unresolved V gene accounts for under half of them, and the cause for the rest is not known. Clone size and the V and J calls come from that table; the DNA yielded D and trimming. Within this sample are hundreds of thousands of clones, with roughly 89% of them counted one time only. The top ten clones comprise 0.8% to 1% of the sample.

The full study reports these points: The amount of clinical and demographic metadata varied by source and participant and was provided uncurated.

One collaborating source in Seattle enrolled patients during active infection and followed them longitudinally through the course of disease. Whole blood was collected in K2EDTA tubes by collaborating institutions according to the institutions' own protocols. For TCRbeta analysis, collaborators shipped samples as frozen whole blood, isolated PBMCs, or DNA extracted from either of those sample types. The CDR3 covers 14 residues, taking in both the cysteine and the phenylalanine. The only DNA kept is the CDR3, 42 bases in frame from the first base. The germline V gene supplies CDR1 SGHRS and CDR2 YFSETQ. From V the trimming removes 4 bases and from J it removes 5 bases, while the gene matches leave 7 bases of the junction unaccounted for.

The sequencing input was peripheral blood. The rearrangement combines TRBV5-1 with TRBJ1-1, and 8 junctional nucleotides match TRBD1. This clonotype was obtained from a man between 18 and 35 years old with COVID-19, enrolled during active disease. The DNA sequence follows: TGCGCCAGCAGCCCACAGGGGGGGGTGACTGAAGCTTTCTTT. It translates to CASSPQGGVTEAFF. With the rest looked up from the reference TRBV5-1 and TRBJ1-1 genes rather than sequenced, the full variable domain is KAGVTQTPRYLIKTRGQQVTLSCSPISGHRSVSWYQQTPGQGLQFLFEYFSETQRNKGNFPGRFSGRQFSNSRSEMNVSTLELGDSALYLCASSPQGGVTEAFFGQGTRLTVV.